These 11 T cell receptor beta chains came from one sample sequenced in a study of a mutant IDH1 vaccine in newly diagnosed glioma. Sequenced by immunoSEQ multiplex PCR; TCRdb stores in-frame clones only, minus some. The table records about 94,000 clones, roughly nine tenths of them present only once. Their cognate antigens are unknown. Described time point: week 47, end of study. A single vaccine dose contained 300 ug of mutant IDH1 20-mer peptide, and topical imiquimod was used with it. The specimen comprised PBMCs, sampled from a glioma patient whose treatment included an IDH1 peptide vaccine. Receptors originate from a woman in her 50s with glioma.

The chain has TRBV30 and TRBJ1-5; D might be TRBD1 (5 bases). CDR1 and CDR2 from the germline V gene are GTSNPN and SVGIG (reference sequence). The CDR3 contains 15 residues. V lost 0 bases, J lost 6 bases, and 15 bases lay in between. CDR3 nucleotides: TGTGCCTGGAGTGTAGGGACCGGGCTCGGTCAGCCCCAGCATTTT. Encoded protein: CAWSVGTGLGQPQHF.

V is TRBV5-1 and J is TRBJ2-1, with unresolved D. The germline V and J ends were trimmed by 1 base and 1 base, with 9 bases remaining between them. The germline CDR1 and CDR2 sequences are SGHRS and YFSETQ. The CDR3 length is 15 residues. The CDR3 protein is CASSLFSGSYNEQFF. DNA for the CDR3: TGCGCCAGCAGCTTGTTTTCGGGTTCCTACAATGAGCAGTTCTTC.

The genes are TRBV6-5 and TRBJ2-5; 7 bases agree with TRBD2. The CDR3 spans 14 residues. V was pared by 1 base and J by 2 bases, with 1 base of the junction left unmatched. Germline CDR1 MNHEY, CDR2 SVGAGI. The CDR3 DNA reads as TGTGCCAGCAGTTACTTGCGGGGGCAAGAGACCCAGTACTTC. Encoded protein: CASSYLRGQETQYF.

In its sample, this clone was seen a few times. The chain carries TRBV7-9 and TRBJ1-4; 7 nucleotides match TRBD1. The CDR3 loop spans 14 amino acids. The germline CDR1 and CDR2 sequences are SEHNR and FQNEAQ (reference sequence). V gave up 4 bases and J gave up 4 bases; unmatched junction bases: 3. CDR3: CASSSRGVNEKLFF. The CDR3 bases are TGTGCCAGCAGCTCCAGGGGGGTTAATGAAAAACTGTTTTTT.

The chain links TRBV6-1 to TRBJ2-2; tentative D call: TRBD2 (5 bases). Germline V lookup: CDR1 MNHNS, CDR2 SASEGT. V dropped 2 bases and J dropped 0 bases, with 13 bases sitting between them. This CDR3 region has 17 residues. CDR3 nucleotide sequence: TGTGCCAGCAGTGAACCCCTTGAGGGAACGAACACCGGGGAGCTGTTTTTT. This gives the protein CASSEPLEGTNTGELFF.

The chain has TRBV30 and TRBJ2-7, with 14 bases that match TRBD2. Germline values: CDR1 GTSNPN, CDR2 SVGIG (reference sequence). V shed 5 bases, J shed 7 bases, and the junction held 4 bases outside the gene matches. The CDR3 covers 13 residues. This chain's CDR3 is CAWLTSGRGEQYF. The CDR3 nucleotides read TGTGCCTGGCTGACTAGCGGGAGGGGTGAGCAGTACTTC.

The chain joins TRBV5-4 to TRBJ1-2; D remains ambiguous. The CDR3 has 16 residues. Trimming left V 3 bases short and J 3 bases short, with 18 bases between. Germline V gene sequence: CDR1 SGHNT, CDR2 YYREEE (reference sequence). The CDR3 DNA sequence: TGTGCCAGCAGCTCCAACCCAAACATGGTGTACTATGGCTACACCTTC. It is translated as CASSSNPNMVYYGYTF.

The rearrangement uses TRBV30 and TRBJ1-1; D is undetermined. The V and J ends lost 0 bases and 6 bases respectively, with 11 bases between them. Germline loops: CDR1 GTSNPN, CDR2 SVGIG (reference sequence). The CDR3 is made up of 13 amino acids. In DNA, the CDR3 is TGTGCCTGGAGTGTACTACTCGGGGCTGAAGCTTTCTTT. Its protein product is CAWSVLLGAEAFF.

This chain links TRBV6-6 with TRBJ1-6, with D perhaps TRBD1 (5 bases). Germline CDR1 reads MNHNY; CDR2 reads SVGAGI (reference sequence). This CDR3 has 12 amino acids. With 4 bases removed from V and 8 bases from J, the gap between germline ends came to 6 bases. CDR3 bases: TGTGCCAGCAGTTCACAGGATTCACCCCTCCACTTT. It specifies CASSSQDSPLHF.

The V gene is TRBV5-1, the J gene TRBJ2-7, with TRBD1 identical over 8 bases. CDR3 length: 15 amino acids. CDR1 SGHRS and CDR2 YFSETQ come from the germline V gene. Unmatched junction bases numbered 11, after V lost 4 bases and J lost 5 bases. Here the CDR3 reads CASSGVRTGNHEQYF. The DNA for the CDR3 is TGCGCCAGCAGCGGTGTGAGGACAGGGAACCACGAGCAGTACTTC.

The chain employs TRBV6-5 and TRBJ2-1; no definite D call. The germline CDR1 and CDR2 sequences are MNHEY and SVGAGI. This CDR3 contains 12 residues. V was shortened by 5 bases and J by 7 bases, with 9 bases between the two germline ends. Here the CDR3 reads CASSPSGNEQFF. DNA of the CDR3: TGTGCCAGCAGTCCTAGTGGGAATGAGCAGTTCTTC.